Here is one T cell receptor beta chain with its context. Antigen: not known. Since the CDR3 does not end with the conserved phenylalanine or tryptophan, this likely comes from a read error. MiXCR was run by TCRdb on the reads, yielding one entry per CDR3 protein. Of some 350,000 distinct CDR3 sequences listed, less than 20% are singletons. V gave up 1 base and J gave up 3 bases; unmatched junction bases: 0. Germline loops: CDR1 SGHTA, CDR2 FQGNSA. The CDR3 is made up of 15 amino acids. This specimen belongs to a study of T cell repertoires in cytomegalovirus infection. For the study at large: Matching HLA type and CMV infection were both indicated by public TCR beta signatures. Notes on the study in general: Carriers of CMV and the relevant HLA type were discriminated by public TCR beta frequency. Clonotypes of TCR beta that were HLA-C-restricted and CMV-specific dominated the ex vivo response.

J is TRBJ2-1 and V is TRBV7-2; 10 nucleotides match TRBD2. The sequence was collected from a human donor in good health (CMV status not recorded). Some clones in this sample may be carry-over from other donors' samples. What was sequenced was PBMCs. This chain's CDR3 is CASSLGTSGYNEQFS. The CDR3 coding sequence is TGTGCCAGCAGCTTAGGGACTAGCGGCTACAATGAGCAGTTCTCC.